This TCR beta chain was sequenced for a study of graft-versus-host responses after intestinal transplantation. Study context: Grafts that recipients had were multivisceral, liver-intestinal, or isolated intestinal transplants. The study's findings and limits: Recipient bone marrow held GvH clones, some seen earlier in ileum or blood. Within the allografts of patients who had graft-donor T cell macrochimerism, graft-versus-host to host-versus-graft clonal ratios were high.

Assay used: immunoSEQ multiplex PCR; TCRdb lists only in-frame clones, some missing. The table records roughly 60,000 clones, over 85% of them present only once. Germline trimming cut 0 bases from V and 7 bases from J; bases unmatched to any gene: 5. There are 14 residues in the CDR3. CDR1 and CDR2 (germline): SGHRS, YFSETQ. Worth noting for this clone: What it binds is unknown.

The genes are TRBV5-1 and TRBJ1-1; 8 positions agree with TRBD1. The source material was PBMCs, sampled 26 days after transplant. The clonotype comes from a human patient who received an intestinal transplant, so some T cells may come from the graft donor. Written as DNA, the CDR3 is TGCGCCAGCAGCTTGGAAGGGACAGGCAATGAAGCTTTCTTT. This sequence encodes CASSLEGTGNEAFF.